This TCR beta chain is drawn from a study of radiation and T cells in renal cell carcinoma. General study results and limits: From baseline, blood top tumor clonotypes peaked at 2 weeks post-radiation. No pretreatment tumor biopsies were available for baseline clonotypes.

In this sample, this clone turned up once. Its antigen is still unknown. Time point reported: baseline pretreatment blood. The treatment denotes: 15 Gy SBRT to primary tumor, nephrectomy 4 weeks later. Serial blood draws occurred at baseline and 2 and 4 weeks post-SBRT. V gave up 5 bases and J gave up 4 bases, with 14 bases separating them. CDR3 length equals 14 residues. Germline V CDR1 and CDR2: LNHDA, SQIVND (reference sequence). Data came from immunoSEQ multiplex PCR; TCRdb stores just in-frame clones and leaves some out. The data hold some 50,000 clones, with approximately 83% observed a single time.

Specimen: blood, collected from a patient whose treatment included radiotherapy and nephrectomy. This chain connects TRBV19 to TRBJ1-2; no definite D call. The receptor's source is a woman aged 70-85 years with renal cell carcinoma. The DNA of the CDR3 is TGTGCCAGTAGTGCGAGACGGACCCCCTATGGCTACACCTTC. As protein: CASSARRTPYGYTF. The full variable domain, completed using reference TRBV19 and TRBJ1-2, is DGGITQSPKYLFRKEGQNVTLSCEQNLNHDAMYWYRQDPGQGLRLIYYSQIVNDFQKGDIAEGYSVSREKKESFPLTVTSAQKNPTAFYLCASSARRTPYGYTFGSGTRLTVV.